The 8 T cell receptor beta chains in this list originate from one sample, sequenced in a study of T cells in Graves' hyperthyroidism and ophthalmopathy (dated by TCRdb to between 2018 and 2020). The library was prepared using multiplex PCR. These reads were obtained on an Illumina HiSeq 2000. TCR beta CDR3 regions were amplified from RNA transcripts. The TCR CDR3 was subjected to a first round of RT-PCR using the HTBI primer set and the Qiagen OneStep RT-PCR kit. TCRdb reprocessed the public reads (quality trimming at Q25 with fastp, clone calling with MiXCR) and kept in-frame beta chains. Merged by CDR3 protein, the rows form single entries marked with the most common genes and DNA. This sample comprises about 560,000 distinct CDR3 sequences, about 43% of them detected only once. Of the sample, about 7.8% is held by the ten largest clones. The sequencing input was peripheral blood or thyroid tissue (not recorded which). The receptors were gathered from a woman between 18 and 29 years old with Graves' hyperthyroidism. Donor details come from another sample of the same person, matched by shared clones.

This clonotype was seen a handful of times. The CDR3 loop is CASSGGSSYNSPLHF. The CDR3 nucleotides are TGTGCCAGCAGTGGGGGGAGCTCCTATAATTCACCCCTCCACTTT. The chain is built from TRBV2 and TRBJ1-6; a weak D match, TRBD1 (5 bases). V was trimmed by 4 bases and J by 0 bases, leaving 7 bases between them. The CDR3 consists of 15 residues. Germline V lookup: CDR1 SNHLY, CDR2 FYNNEI.

As for this clonotype: At one boundary the junction diverges from the germline segment, which might be a read error. The chain employs TRBV3-1 and TRBJ1-6; the D is unclear. The length of the CDR3 is 12 residues. Germline CDR1 LGHDT, CDR2 YNNKEL (reference sequence). The CDR3 coding sequence is TGTGCCAGCAGCCAAGATAGGAGGGCCTTCGTTTTT. It codes for CASSQDRRAFVF.

This sequence joins TRBV6-1 and TRBJ2-6, with 7 bases lining up with TRBD1. J gave up 0 bases and V 10 bases, and 9 bases lay outside the gene matches. The CDR3 is 16 residues long. CDR1 and CDR2 from the germline V gene are MNHNS and SASEGT. CDR3 region: CATRDSEASGANVLTF. CDR3 DNA: TGTGCCACCCGGGACAGCGAGGCCTCTGGGGCCAACGTCCTGACTTTC.

The V and J genes are TRBV29-1 and TRBJ1-1; tentatively, D is TRBD1 (6 bases). This CDR3 has 13 residues. V was shortened by 5 bases and J by 7 bases, with 17 bases between the two germline ends. Germline V gene lookup returns CDR1 SQVTM and CDR2 ANQGSEA. The chain's CDR3 is CSVWAGESGEAFF. The CDR3 DNA follows: TGCAGCGTTTGGGCAGGGGAGTCGGGTGAAGCTTTCTTT. The variable domain in full, completed from reference TRBV29-1 and TRBJ1-1, reads SAVISQKPSRDICQRGTSLTIQCQVDSQVTMMFWYRQQPGQSLTLIATANQGSEATYESGFVIDKFPISRPNLTFSTLTVSNMSPEDSSIYLCSVWAGESGEAFFGQGTRLTVV.

V is TRBV4-3 and J is TRBJ2-7; maybe TRBD1 (5 bases). The germline V gene encodes CDR1 LGHNA and CDR2 YSLEER. The CDR3 spans 15 residues. V was cut by 4 bases and J by 0 bases, with 13 bases left in between. The CDR3 region has the DNA TGCGCCAGCAGCCTAGGACACACGAGCTCCTACGAGCAGTACTTC. Translating it yields CASSLGHTSSYEQYF.

Note on this clonotype: This is likely a read error, given that the CDR3 carries no conserved phenylalanine or tryptophan at its end. It is unclear where the CDR3 begins or ends on the DNA, so no DNA is shown, and the CDR3 is as TCRdb lists it. V usage is TRBV10-3 and J usage is TRBJ1-2; the tabulated D call, TRBD1, remains unverified against the DNA. The CDR3 is 14 residues long, counting both termini. CDR1 and CDR2 from the germline V gene are ENHRY and SYGVKD. This CDR3 reads CAITREGQTTGCTY.

This clonotype was detected once. The V gene is TRBV7-2, the J gene TRBJ2-5; D is perhaps TRBD2 (6 bases). The CDR3 contains 15 residues. Trimming removed 3 bases from V and 1 base from J, with 12 bases in between. Germline V gene sequence: CDR1 SGHTA, CDR2 FQGNSA. DNA of the CDR3: TGTGCCAGCAGCTTGGGCGGGGAGGTCCAAGAGACCCAGTACTTC. Translated: CASSLGGEVQETQYF.

This clonotype was seen just once. The chain carries TRBV7-3 and TRBJ1-4; 8 nucleotides align to TRBD1. The J call could be wrong; TRBJ1-3 is a better fit for the DNA end. The germline V gene has CDR1 SGHTA and CDR2 FQGTGA. CDR3 length: 15 amino acids. For the CDR3, the DNA is TGTGCCAGCAGCCCACAGGGGGGCTTTGGAAACACCATATATTTT. Its translation: CASSPQGGFGNTIYF.